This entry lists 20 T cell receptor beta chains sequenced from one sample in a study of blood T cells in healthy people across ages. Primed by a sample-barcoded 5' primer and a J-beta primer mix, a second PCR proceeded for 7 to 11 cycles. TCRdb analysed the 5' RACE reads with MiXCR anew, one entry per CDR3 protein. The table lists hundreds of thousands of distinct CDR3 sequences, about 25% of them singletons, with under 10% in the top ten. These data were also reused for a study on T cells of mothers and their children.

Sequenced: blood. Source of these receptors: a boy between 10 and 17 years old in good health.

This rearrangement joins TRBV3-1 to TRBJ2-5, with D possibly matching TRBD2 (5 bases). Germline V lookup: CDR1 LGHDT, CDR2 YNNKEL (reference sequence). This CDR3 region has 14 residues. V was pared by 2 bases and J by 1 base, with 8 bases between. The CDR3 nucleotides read TGTGCCAGCAGCCAATGGACTCCCCAAGAGACCCAGTACTTC. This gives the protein CASSQWTPQETQYF.

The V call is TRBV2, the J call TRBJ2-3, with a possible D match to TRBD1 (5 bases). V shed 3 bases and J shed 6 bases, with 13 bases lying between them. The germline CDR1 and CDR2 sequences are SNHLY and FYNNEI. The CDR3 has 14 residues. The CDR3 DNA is TGTGCCAGCAGTGAGAGCAGGGAACTGGATACGCAGTATTTT. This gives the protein CASSESRELDTQYF.

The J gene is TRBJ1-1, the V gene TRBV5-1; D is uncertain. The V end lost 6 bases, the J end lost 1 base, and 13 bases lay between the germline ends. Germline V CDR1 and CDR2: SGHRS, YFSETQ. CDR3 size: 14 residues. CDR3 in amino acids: CASIIGPENTEAFF. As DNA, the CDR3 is TGCGCCAGCATTATCGGACCCGAGAACACTGAAGCTTTCTTT.

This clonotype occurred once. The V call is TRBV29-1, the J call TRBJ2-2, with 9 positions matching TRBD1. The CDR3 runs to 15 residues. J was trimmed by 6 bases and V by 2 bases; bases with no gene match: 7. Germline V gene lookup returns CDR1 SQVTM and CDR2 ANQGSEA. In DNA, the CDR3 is TGCAGCGTTGAAAGGACAGGGGAGAAGTCCGGGGAGCTGTTTTTT. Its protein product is CSVERTGEKSGELFF.

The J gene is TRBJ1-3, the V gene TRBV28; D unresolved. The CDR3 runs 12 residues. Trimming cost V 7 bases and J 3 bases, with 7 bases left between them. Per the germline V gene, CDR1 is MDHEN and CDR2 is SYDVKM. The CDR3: CASKWGGNTIYF. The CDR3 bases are TGTGCCAGCAAATGGGGTGGAAACACCATATATTTT.

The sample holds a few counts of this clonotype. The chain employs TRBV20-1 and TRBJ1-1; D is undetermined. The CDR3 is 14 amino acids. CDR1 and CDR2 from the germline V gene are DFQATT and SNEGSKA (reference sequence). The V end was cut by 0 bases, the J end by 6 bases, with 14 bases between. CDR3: CSARDLVGAAEAFF. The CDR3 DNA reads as TGCAGTGCTAGAGATTTAGTCGGCGCGGCTGAAGCTTTCTTT.

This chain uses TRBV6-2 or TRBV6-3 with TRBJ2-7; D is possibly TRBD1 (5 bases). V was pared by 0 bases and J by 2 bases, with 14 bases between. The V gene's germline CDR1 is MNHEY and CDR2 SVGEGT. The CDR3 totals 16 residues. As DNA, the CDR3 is TGTGCCAGCAGTTACTCGATACTGGGGCCAACCTACGAGCAGTACTTC. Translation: CASSYSILGPTYEQYF.

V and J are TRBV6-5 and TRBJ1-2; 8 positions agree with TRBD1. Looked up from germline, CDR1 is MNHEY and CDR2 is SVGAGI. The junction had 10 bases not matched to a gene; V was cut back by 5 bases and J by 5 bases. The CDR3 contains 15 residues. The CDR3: CASSVQAGGGYGYTF. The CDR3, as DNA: TGTGCCAGCAGTGTCCAGGCAGGGGGCGGGTATGGCTACACCTTC.

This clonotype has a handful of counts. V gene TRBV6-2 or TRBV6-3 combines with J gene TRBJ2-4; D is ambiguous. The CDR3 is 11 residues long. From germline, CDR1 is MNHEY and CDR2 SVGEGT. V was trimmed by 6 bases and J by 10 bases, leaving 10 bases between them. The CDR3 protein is CASSPPGIQYF. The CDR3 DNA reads TGTGCCAGCAGCCCTCCGGGTATTCAGTACTTC.

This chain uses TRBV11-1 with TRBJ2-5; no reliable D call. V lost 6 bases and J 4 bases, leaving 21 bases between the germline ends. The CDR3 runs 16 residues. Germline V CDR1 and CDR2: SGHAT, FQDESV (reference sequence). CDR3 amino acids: CASSALEPSAVETQYF. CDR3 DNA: TGTGCCAGCAGTGCCCTTGAGCCTTCGGCGGTAGAGACCCAGTACTTC.

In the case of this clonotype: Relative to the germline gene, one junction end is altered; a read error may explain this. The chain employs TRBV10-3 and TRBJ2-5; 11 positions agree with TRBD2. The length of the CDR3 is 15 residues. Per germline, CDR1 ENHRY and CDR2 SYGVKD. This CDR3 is CAISDEGTSGFESFF. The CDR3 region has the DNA TGTGCCATCAGTGACGAGGGGACTAGCGGCTTTGAGTCGTTCTTC.

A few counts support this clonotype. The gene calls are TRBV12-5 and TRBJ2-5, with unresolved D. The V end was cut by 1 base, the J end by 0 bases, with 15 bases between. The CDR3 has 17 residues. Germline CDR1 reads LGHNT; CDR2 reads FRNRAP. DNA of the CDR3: TGTGCTAGTGGTTTGGACCTAGGACGGGTGTACCAAGAGACCCAGTACTTC. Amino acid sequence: CASGLDLGRVYQETQYF.

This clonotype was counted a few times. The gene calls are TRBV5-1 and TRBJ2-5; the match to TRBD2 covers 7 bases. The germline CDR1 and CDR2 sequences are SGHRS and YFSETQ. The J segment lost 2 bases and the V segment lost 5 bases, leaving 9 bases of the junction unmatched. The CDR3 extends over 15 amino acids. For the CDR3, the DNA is TGCGCCAGCAGGGCCTCTAGCGGTGCGCAAGAGACCCAGTACTTC. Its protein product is CASRASSGAQETQYF. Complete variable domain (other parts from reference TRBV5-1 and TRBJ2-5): KAGVTQTPRYLIKTRGQQVTLSCSPISGHRSVSWYQQTPGQGLQFLFEYFSETQRNKGNFPGRFSGRQFSNSRSEMNVSTLELGDSALYLCASRASSGAQETQYFGPGTRLLVL.

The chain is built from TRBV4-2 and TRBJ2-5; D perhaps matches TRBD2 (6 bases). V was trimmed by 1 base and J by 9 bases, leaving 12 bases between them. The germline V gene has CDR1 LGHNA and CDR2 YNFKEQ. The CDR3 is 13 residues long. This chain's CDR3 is CASSQGGVLAQYF. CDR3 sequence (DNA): TGTGCCAGCAGCCAAGGGGGGGTCCTCGCCCAGTACTTC.

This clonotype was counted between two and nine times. CDR3 loop: CASNRDRGLGETQYF. The CDR3 DNA reads TGCGCCAGCAACCGTGACAGGGGGCTTGGAGAGACCCAGTACTTC. V is TRBV5-1 and J is TRBJ2-5; 10 nucleotides agree with TRBD1. There are 15 residues in the CDR3. The V segment lost 6 bases and the J segment 4 bases; nucleotides outside the gene matches: 9. Germline V lookup: CDR1 SGHRS, CDR2 YFSETQ.

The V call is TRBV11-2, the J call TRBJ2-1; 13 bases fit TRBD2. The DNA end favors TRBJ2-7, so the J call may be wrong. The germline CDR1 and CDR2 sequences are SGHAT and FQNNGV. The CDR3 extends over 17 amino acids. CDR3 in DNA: TGTGCCAGCAGCTCCATCATGACTAGCGGGAGGATGTACGAGCAGTACTTC. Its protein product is CASSSIMTSGRMYEQYF.

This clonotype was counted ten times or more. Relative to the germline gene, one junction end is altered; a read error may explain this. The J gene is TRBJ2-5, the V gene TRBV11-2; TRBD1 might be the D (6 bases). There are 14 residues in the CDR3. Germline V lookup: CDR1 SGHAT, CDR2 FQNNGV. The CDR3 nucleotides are TGTGCTAGCAGCTTAGGGGGATACCAAGAGACCCAGTACTTC. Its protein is CASSLGGYQETQYF.

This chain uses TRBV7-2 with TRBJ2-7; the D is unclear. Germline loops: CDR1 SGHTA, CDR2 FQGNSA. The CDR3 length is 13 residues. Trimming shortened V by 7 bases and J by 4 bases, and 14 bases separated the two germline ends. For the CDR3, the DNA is TGTGCCAGCAAGACACCCCAAGGGTACGAGCAGTACTTC. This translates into CASKTPQGYEQYF.

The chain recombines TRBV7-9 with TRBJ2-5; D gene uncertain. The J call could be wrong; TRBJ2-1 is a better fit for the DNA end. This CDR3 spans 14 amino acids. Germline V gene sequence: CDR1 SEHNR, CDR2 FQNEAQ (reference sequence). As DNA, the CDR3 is TGTGCCAGCAGCTTAGTTCGGTATCAGGAAGAGCAGTTCTTC. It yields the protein CASSLVRYQEEQFF.

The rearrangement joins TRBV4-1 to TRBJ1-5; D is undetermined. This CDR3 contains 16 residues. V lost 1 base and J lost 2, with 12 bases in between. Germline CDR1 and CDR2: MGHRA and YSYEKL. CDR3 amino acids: CASSQVSKGGNQPQHF. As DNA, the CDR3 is TGCGCCAGCAGCCAAGTTTCTAAGGGCGGCAATCAGCCCCAGCATTTT.